These T cell receptor beta chains were read from a single sample in a study of cytomegalovirus exposure and HLA in healthy donors. Measured with immunoSEQ multiplex PCR; TCRdb has only the in-frame clones, and not every one. The data contain 110,000 or so clones, roughly three quarters of them singletons. What was sequenced was PBMCs. These receptors were obtained from a young man in good health and CMV-seronegative. Both conserved end residues are part of each CDR3. Fields, in order: V gene, J gene, D gene, clone size, CDR3 protein, CDR3 DNA. A D gene is named only where the DNA matches it firmly. Expanded clones get a size class; other rows say once, few or many, or leave the size out.

V gene: TRBV7-9; J gene: TRBJ1-6; D gene: TRBD1; clone size: NA; CDR3 protein: CASSLGQGLGSPLHF; CDR3 DNA: TGTGCCAGCAGCTTGGGACAGGGACTTGGTTCACCCCTCCACTTT
V gene: TRBV7-2; J gene: TRBJ2-6; D gene: NA; clone size: NA; CDR3 protein: CASSLFSGAGANVLTF; CDR3 DNA: TGTGCCAGCAGCTTATTTTCGGGAGCTGGGGCCAACGTCCTGACTTTC
V gene: TRBV21-1; J gene: TRBJ2-5; D gene: NA; clone size: few; CDR3 protein: CAPRGSGRPASETQYF; CDR3 DNA: TGTGCCCCCCGTGGTAGCGGGAGGCCCGCTTCAGAGACCCAGTACTTC
V gene: TRBV28; J gene: TRBJ2-3; D gene: NA; clone size: NA; CDR3 protein: CASSTRLGASDTQYF; CDR3 DNA: TGTGCCAGCAGTACCAGACTAGGGGCCTCAGATACGCAGTATTTT
V gene: TRBV28; J gene: TRBJ1-2; D gene: NA; clone size: NA; CDR3 protein: CASSLDLIAGGYTF; CDR3 DNA: TGTGCCAGCAGTTTAGATCTGATCGCGGGCGGCTACACCTTC
V gene: TRBV15; J gene: TRBJ1-1; D gene: NA; clone size: NA; CDR3 protein: CATSSDGQHYTEAFF; CDR3 DNA: TGTGCCACCAGCAGTGATGGACAGCACTACACTGAAGCTTTCTTT
V gene: TRBV11-3; J gene: TRBJ1-1; D gene: TRBD1; clone size: NA; CDR3 protein: CASSETGKSGTEAFF; CDR3 DNA: TGTGCCAGCAGCGAGACAGGGAAAAGTGGCACTGAAGCTTTCTTT
V gene: TRBV18; J gene: TRBJ1-2; D gene: TRBD1; clone size: NA; CDR3 protein: CASSPAGQGNYGYTF; CDR3 DNA: TGTGCCAGCTCACCCGCGGGACAGGGAAACTATGGCTACACCTTC
V gene: TRBV6-5; J gene: TRBJ2-7; D gene: NA; clone size: NA; CDR3 protein: CASSYGTNEQYF; CDR3 DNA: TGTGCCAGCAGTTACGGGACAAACGAGCAGTACTTC
V gene: TRBV27; J gene: TRBJ2-7; D gene: NA; clone size: NA; CDR3 protein: CASYRRSYEQYF; CDR3 DNA: TGTGCCAGCTACAGGCGATCCTACGAGCAGTACTTC
V gene: TRBV6-6; J gene: TRBJ2-1; D gene: NA; clone size: NA; CDR3 protein: CASSSPGQSYNEQFF; CDR3 DNA: TGTGCCAGCAGTTCACCGGGACAATCCTACAATGAGCAGTTCTTC
V gene: TRBV7-2; J gene: TRBJ2-1; D gene: TRBD2; clone size: few; CDR3 protein: CASSASGLAGANEQFF; CDR3 DNA: TGTGCCAGCAGCGCCAGTGGGCTAGCGGGAGCGAATGAGCAGTTCTTC
V gene: TRBV10-2; J gene: TRBJ1-1; D gene: NA; clone size: few; CDR3 protein: CASSDGGGAFF; CDR3 DNA: TGCGCCAGCAGTGATGGGGGAGGCGCTTTCTTT
V gene: TRBV7-9; J gene: TRBJ1-4; D gene: TRBD1; clone size: NA; CDR3 protein: CSSSLGRGGQGRGEKLFF; CDR3 DNA: TGTTCCAGCAGCCTCGGCCGCGGTGGACAGGGCCGAGGGGAAAAACTGTTTTTT
V gene: TRBV5-1; J gene: TRBJ1-1; D gene: NA; clone size: NA; CDR3 protein: CASSLSGSGNAEAFF; CDR3 DNA: TGCGCCAGCAGCTTGTCGGGCTCGGGGAACGCTGAAGCTTTCTTT
V gene: TRBV6-5; J gene: TRBJ2-5; D gene: TRBD2; clone size: once; CDR3 protein: CASSPSASGKETQYF; CDR3 DNA: TGTGCCAGCAGTCCCTCGGCTAGCGGTAAAGAGACCCAGTACTTC
V gene: TRBV7-9; J gene: TRBJ2-2; D gene: TRBD1; clone size: NA; CDR3 protein: CASSRGTGFFTGELFF; CDR3 DNA: TGTGCCAGCAGCCGCGGGACAGGGTTTTTCACCGGGGAGCTGTTTTTT
V gene: TRBV7-3; J gene: TRBJ1-3; D gene: NA; clone size: NA; CDR3 protein: CASSLNPGPSGNTIYF; CDR3 DNA: TGTGCCAGCAGCTTAAATCCAGGGCCCTCTGGAAACACCATATATTTT
V gene: TRBV7-9; J gene: TRBJ1-6; D gene: TRBD1; clone size: NA; CDR3 protein: CASSLEGQGYSPLHF; CDR3 DNA: TGTGCCAGCAGCTTAGAGGGACAGGGGTATTCACCCCTCCACTTT
V gene: TRBV6-6; J gene: TRBJ1-1; D gene: NA; clone size: NA; CDR3 protein: CASRSQVTEAFF; CDR3 DNA: TGTGCCAGCAGATCGCAGGTGACGGAAGCTTTCTTT
V gene: TRBV25-1; J gene: TRBJ1-2; D gene: NA; clone size: few; CDR3 protein: CASSEQPGVDYGYTF; CDR3 DNA: TGTGCCAGCAGTGAACAACCAGGGGTGGACTATGGCTACACCTTC
V gene: TRBV28; J gene: TRBJ2-7; D gene: TRBD1; clone size: NA; CDR3 protein: CASSPIGQGAEEQYF; CDR3 DNA: TGTGCCAGCAGTCCTATAGGACAGGGGGCAGAAGAGCAGTACTTC
V gene: TRBV9; J gene: TRBJ2-7; D gene: NA; clone size: NA; CDR3 protein: CASSVKGNEQYF; CDR3 DNA: TGTGCCAGCAGCGTGAAGGGGAACGAGCAGTACTTC
V gene: TRBV11-3; J gene: TRBJ2-6; D gene: NA; clone size: NA; CDR3 protein: CASSSDGLSGANVLTF; CDR3 DNA: TGTGCCAGCAGCTCAGACGGACTCTCTGGGGCCAACGTCCTGACTTTC
V gene: TRBV20-1; J gene: TRBJ1-6; D gene: NA; clone size: NA; CDR3 protein: CSVDQGSPLHF; CDR3 DNA: TGCAGTGTAGACCAGGGTTCACCCCTCCACTTT
V gene: TRBV18; J gene: TRBJ2-1; D gene: TRBD2; clone size: NA; CDR3 protein: CASSPELAGVVNEQFF; CDR3 DNA: TGTGCCAGCTCACCGGAACTAGCGGGAGTGGTCAATGAGCAGTTCTTC
V gene: TRBV5-1; J gene: TRBJ1-1; D gene: TRBD1; clone size: once; CDR3 protein: CASSPDRGREWRAEAFF; CDR3 DNA: TGCGCCAGCAGCCCAGACAGGGGGCGCGAATGGAGAGCTGAAGCTTTCTTT
V gene: TRBV30; J gene: TRBJ2-2; D gene: TRBD1; clone size: few; CDR3 protein: CAWSFRDRVTGELFF; CDR3 DNA: TGTGCCTGGAGTTTCCGGGACAGGGTTACCGGGGAGCTGTTTTTT
V gene: TRBV19; J gene: TRBJ2-2; D gene: NA; clone size: NA; CDR3 protein: CASPRDSNTGELFF; CDR3 DNA: TGTGCCAGCCCCCGGGACTCTAACACCGGGGAGCTGTTTTTT
V gene: TRBV5-4; J gene: TRBJ2-2; D gene: NA; clone size: NA; CDR3 protein: CASSFPGDTGELFF; CDR3 DNA: TGTGCCAGCAGCTTCCCGGGAGACACCGGGGAGCTGTTTTTT
V gene: TRBV7-8; J gene: TRBJ2-7; D gene: TRBD2; clone size: NA; CDR3 protein: CASSLPTSGSYEQYF; CDR3 DNA: TGTGCCAGCAGCTTGCCAACTAGCGGGAGTTACGAGCAGTACTTC
V gene: TRBV5-4; J gene: TRBJ2-2; D gene: TRBD2; clone size: once; CDR3 protein: CASSPLAGNAGELFF; CDR3 DNA: TGTGCCAGCAGCCCCCTAGCGGGAAACGCCGGGGAGCTGTTTTTT
V gene: TRBV7-2; J gene: TRBJ1-2; D gene: NA; clone size: NA; CDR3 protein: CASSLNGGPSNYGYTF; CDR3 DNA: TGTGCCAGCAGCCTAAACGGGGGGCCTTCTAACTATGGCTACACCTTC
V gene: TRBV5-5; J gene: TRBJ2-2; D gene: NA; clone size: few; CDR3 protein: CASSPFPRGSETGELFF; CDR3 DNA: TGTGCCAGCAGCCCCTTCCCCAGGGGTAGTGAAACCGGGGAGCTGTTTTTT
V gene: TRBV19; J gene: TRBJ2-3; D gene: NA; clone size: NA; CDR3 protein: CASSISLAGTDTQYF; CDR3 DNA: TGTGCCAGTAGTATTAGTCTAGCTGGCACAGATACGCAGTATTTT
V gene: TRBV7-6; J gene: TRBJ1-4; D gene: NA; clone size: NA; CDR3 protein: CASSLRKGANEKLFF; CDR3 DNA: TGTGCCAGCAGCTTAAGGAAAGGGGCTAATGAAAAACTGTTTTTT
V gene: TRBV29-1; J gene: TRBJ2-1; D gene: TRBD2; clone size: NA; CDR3 protein: CSSLGLATSYNEQFF; CDR3 DNA: TGCAGCTCCTTAGGACTAGCGACCTCCTACAATGAGCAGTTCTTC
V gene: TRBV28; J gene: TRBJ2-7; D gene: TRBD2; clone size: NA; CDR3 protein: CASRQRTSPYEQYF; CDR3 DNA: TGTGCCAGCAGACAAAGGACTAGCCCCTACGAGCAGTACTTC
V gene: TRBV27; J gene: TRBJ2-7; D gene: TRBD2; clone size: NA; CDR3 protein: CASSRGGQSQYEQYF; CDR3 DNA: TGTGCCAGCAGCCGGGGGGGTCAATCCCAGTACGAGCAGTACTTC
V gene: TRBV28; J gene: TRBJ1-2; D gene: NA; clone size: NA; CDR3 protein: CASIPSGGRGYTF; CDR3 DNA: TGTGCCAGCATTCCTTCGGGGGGCAGGGGCTACACCTTC
V gene: TRBV11-2; J gene: TRBJ2-2; D gene: TRBD2; clone size: NA; CDR3 protein: CASRSGANTGELFF; CDR3 DNA: TGTGCCAGCAGAAGCGGGGCGAACACCGGGGAGCTGTTTTTT
V gene: TRBV5-4; J gene: TRBJ2-7; D gene: TRBD2; clone size: NA; CDR3 protein: CASSSGLAEEQYF; CDR3 DNA: TGTGCCAGCAGCTCGGGACTAGCTGAGGAGCAGTACTTC
V gene: TRBV2; J gene: TRBJ2-7; D gene: TRBD2; clone size: NA; CDR3 protein: CASSAASGMRLSYEQYF; CDR3 DNA: TGTGCCAGCAGTGCAGCTAGCGGGATGAGACTCTCCTACGAGCAGTACTTC
V gene: TRBV6-1; J gene: TRBJ1-2; D gene: TRBD1; clone size: few; CDR3 protein: CASSGNPPGQGNYGYTF; CDR3 DNA: TGTGCCAGCAGTGGTAACCCCCCGGGACAGGGGAACTATGGCTACACCTTC